This T cell receptor beta chain is from a study of blood T cell repertoires in COVID-19. The germline V gene encodes CDR1 SGHAT and CDR2 FQNNGV. This CDR3 region has 15 residues. Assay used: immunoSEQ multiplex PCR; TCRdb lists only in-frame clones, some missing. The data hold 300,000 to 350,000 clones, with approximately 82% observed a single time. This clone was picked up one time. An end of the junction does not agree with germline; a read error may underlie this. The sequenced sample was peripheral blood. The chain is built from TRBV11-2 and TRBJ2-7, with unresolved D. The receptor's source is a man aged 25 to 40 with active or convalescent COVID-19. CDR3 amino acids: CASSGLRLSSHEQYF. The CDR3 DNA is TGTGCCAGCAGCGGCCTGAGGCTGTCCTCCCACGAGCAGTACTTC. The entire variable domain, with the rest obtained from reference TRBV11-2 and TRBJ2-7, is as follows: EAGVAQSPRYKIIEKRQSVAFWCNPISGHATLYWYQQILGQGPKLLIQFQNNGVVDDSQLPKDRFSAERLKGVDSTLKIQPAKLEDSAVYLCASSGLRLSSHEQYFGPGTRLTVT.